Described below is a single TCR beta chain sequence and its context. This sample is drawn from a study of OX40 agonist ivuxolimab in advanced cancers. Overall study: Six ivuxolimab dose levels, 0.01 to 10 mg/kg, were given intravenously every 2 weeks. Anti-PD-1, anti-PD-L1 or anti-CTLA-4 therapy given earlier was allowed, and over 35% had some.

TCRdb's table, derived via immunoSEQ multiplex PCR, lists solely in-frame clones and lacks some. Here the sample spans about 79,000 clones, roughly 88% being singletons. The CDR3 is 14 amino acids. CDR1 and CDR2 (germline): LGHNT, FRNRAP. V was clipped by 8 bases and J by 5 bases, with 16 bases between them. The sample in question was CD4+ or CD8+ T cells sorted from blood, obtained in a trial of the OX40 agonist ivuxolimab. This receptor was obtained from an adult with an advanced solid tumor such as melanoma, head and neck, liver or kidney cancer. The gene calls are TRBV12-5 and TRBJ1-5, with D possibly matching TRBD1 (6 bases). CDR3 coding DNA: TGTGCTAGTACCCCCCAGGGGACCTATCAGCCCCAGCATTTT. This codes for CASTPQGTYQPQHF.